Following are 30 T cell receptor beta chains from one sample sequenced in a study of CXCR3-negative and CXCR3-positive naive CD8 T cells. For these receptors, no antigen is known. Points from the study as a whole: TRB CDR3s of CXCR3-positive naive cells were more hydrophobic than those of CXCR3-negative naive cells.

Each TRB cDNA library was prepared by 5' RACE (with UMI labels). Reprocessing the 5' RACE reads, TCRdb reports a single entry for every CDR3 protein and omits DNA. The table for this sample gives approximately 100,000 distinct CDR3 sequences. Sequencing was carried out using naive CXCR3+ CD8+ T cells from blood. Subset indicated: CD45RO-CCR7+CD27+CD95- naive CD8+ T cells expressing CXCR3 (TNR3+). Receptors were obtained from a human donor in good health. Some clones in this sample may be carry-over from other donors' samples.

This chain uses TRBV20-1 with TRBJ1-2; TCRdb lists TRBD1, though no DNA is available to test this call. CDR3 length: 14 amino acids. Germline V gene lookup returns CDR1 DFQATT and CDR2 SNEGSKA (reference sequence). CDR3 region: CSATPLQLGDGYTF.

The CDR3 sequence is CASSALLDSTDTQYF. The chain couples TRBV28 to TRBJ2-3; TCRdb's D call of TRBD2 is untestable without DNA. Germline CDR1 and CDR2: MDHEN and SYDVKM. The CDR3 runs to 15 residues.

This CDR3 is CASSLGGLAGLYPFDEQFF. V is TRBV7-2 and J is TRBJ2-1; TCRdb lists TRBD2, though no DNA is available to test this call. The CDR3 extends over 19 amino acids. In germline, CDR1 is SGHTA, CDR2 FQGNSA.

The rearrangement joins TRBV20-1 to TRBJ1-5; TCRdb returns TRBD1, unconfirmable since there is no DNA. This CDR3 has 13 residues. Germline CDR1 is DFQATT and CDR2 is SNEGSKA (reference sequence). CDR3 in amino acids: CSAQQGLDQPQHF.

The rearrangement uses TRBV5-1 and TRBJ1-5. Germline V gives CDR1 SGHRS, CDR2 YFSETQ. The CDR3 totals 14 residues. This CDR3 reads CASSLNRVNQPQHF.

This sequence joins TRBV5-5 and TRBJ1-5; the D gene TCRdb calls, TRBD1, cannot be checked with no DNA. Germline V gives CDR1 SGHKS, CDR2 YYEKEE (reference sequence). The CDR3 has 15 residues. CDR3 sequence: CASSLNGGLNQPQHF.

This sequence joins TRBV4-2 and TRBJ2-5; checking the TCRdb D call of TRBD2 is not possible without DNA. The CDR3 sequence is 16 residues long. Per germline, CDR1 LGHNA and CDR2 YNFKEQ. CDR3 protein: CASSQDRASGQETQYF.

The chain links TRBV6-5 to TRBJ1-1. The CDR3 loop spans 15 amino acids. The V gene's germline CDR1 is MNHEY and CDR2 SVGAGI. CDR3: CASSSELEGSTEAFF.

The chain couples TRBV16 to TRBJ2-7; TCRdb outputs TRBD1, but without DNA this stays unchecked. The CDR3 is 13 amino acids. Germline lookup yields CDR1 KGHSY and CDR2 FQNENV. CDR3: CASSQSTGSEQYF.

This chain links TRBV29-1 with TRBJ2-1. Germline CDR1 SQVTM, CDR2 ANQGSEA. This CDR3 is built from 12 residues. CDR3 loop: CSHRDVYNEQFF.

The chain employs TRBV7-2 and TRBJ1-2. This CDR3 region has 15 residues. The germline gives CDR1 SGHTA, CDR2 FQGNSA. The CDR3 loop reads CASGLPWGPNYGYTF. The full variable domain, in which reference TRBV7-2 and TRBJ1-2 provide the parts outside the CDR3, is GAGVSQSPSNKVTEKGKDVELRCDPISGHTALYWYRQSLGQGLEFLIYFQGNSAPDKSGLPSDRFSAERTGGSVSTLTIQRTQQEDSAVYLCASGLPWGPNYGYTFGSGTRLTVV.

The chain couples TRBV29-1 to TRBJ2-2; TCRdb's assignment of TRBD1 cannot be checked, as there is no DNA. Germline loops: CDR1 SQVTM, CDR2 ANQGSEA. The CDR3 length is 15 residues. This chain's CDR3 is CSVEDRDTLTGELFF.

V gene TRBV4-3 combines with J gene TRBJ1-1; TCRdb indicates TRBD1, and absent DNA this call remains unverified. The CDR3 totals 15 residues. The germline gives CDR1 LGHNA, CDR2 YSLEER. The CDR3: CASSQHRARGTEAFF.

The chain recombines TRBV12-3 or TRBV12-4 with TRBJ2-3; TCRdb gives TRBD1 as the D gene, but with no DNA this cannot be confirmed. CDR3 length: 15 residues. CDR3 in amino acids: CASSPEDSYTDTQYF.

The V and J genes are TRBV7-3 and TRBJ1-6. This CDR3 has 15 amino acids. Germline V gene sequence: CDR1 SGHTA, CDR2 FQGTGA. The CDR3 sequence: CASSLTGSPNSPLHF.

This CDR3 reads CASSLVSYEQYF. The V call is TRBV11-2, the J call TRBJ2-7. The CDR3 extends over 12 amino acids. CDR1 SGHAT and CDR2 FQNNGV come from the germline V gene.

The V gene is TRBV27, the J gene TRBJ1-1. CDR1 and CDR2 from the germline V gene are MNHEY and SMNVEV (reference sequence). The CDR3 covers 11 residues. CDR3 amino acids: CASSSWGEAFF.

V gene TRBV5-4 combines with J gene TRBJ2-1; TCRdb picks TRBD2, but there is no DNA to check that call. The CDR3 extends over 19 amino acids. Germline CDR1 reads SGHNT; CDR2 reads YYREEE (reference sequence). CDR3 amino acids: CASSLALLAGVNSYNEQFF.

The genes are TRBV30 and TRBJ2-4; TCRdb reports TRBD2, a call that lacks DNA to check it against. CDR1 and CDR2 (germline): GTSNPN, SVGIG (reference sequence). CDR3 length: 14 residues. The CDR3 region is CASSLLGLENIQYF.

CDR3 sequence: CASSGIDRSYEQYF. The chain recombines TRBV2 with TRBJ2-7; there is no DNA to check the TCRdb D call of TRBD1. Germline values: CDR1 SNHLY, CDR2 FYNNEI. The CDR3 runs to 14 residues. Variable domain in full (rest from reference TRBV2 and TRBJ2-7): EPEVTQTPSHQVTQMGQEVILRCVPISNHLYFYWYRQILGQKVEFLVSFYNNEISEKSEIFDDQFSVERPDGSNFTLKIRSTKLEDSAMYFCASSGIDRSYEQYFGPGTRLTVT.

The chain couples TRBV29-1 to TRBJ2-7; TCRdb calls TRBD1, which cannot be checked without DNA. Germline V lookup: CDR1 SQVTM, CDR2 ANQGSEA. The CDR3 loop spans 16 amino acids. This CDR3 is CSVVPGTGGIGDEQYF.

The CDR3 spells CASQGSGANVLTF. The rearrangement uses TRBV19 and TRBJ2-6. Per the germline V gene, CDR1 is LNHDA and CDR2 is SQIVND (reference sequence). The CDR3 is 13 amino acids.

The chain's CDR3 is CASSYLGQTSTDTQYF. The chain carries TRBV6-2 or TRBV6-3 and TRBJ2-3; absent DNA, TCRdb's TRBD1 call cannot be checked. CDR3 length equals 16 residues. Germline assignment: CDR1 MNHEY and CDR2 SVGEGT.

The V gene is TRBV4-3, the J gene TRBJ2-2; lacking DNA, the TRBD1 call made by TCRdb goes unchecked. The germline V gene encodes CDR1 LGHNA and CDR2 YSLEER. The CDR3 covers 18 residues. CDR3: CASSQFEGTGGYTGELFF.

The V call is TRBV6-2 or TRBV6-3, the J call TRBJ2-3. Germline V gene lookup returns CDR1 MNHEY and CDR2 SVGEGT. The CDR3 is 16 amino acids. The CDR3 sequence: CASRFIPPGSTDTQYF.

The chain couples TRBV7-9 to TRBJ2-1; lacking DNA, the TRBD2 call made by TCRdb goes unchecked. CDR1 SEHNR and CDR2 FQNEAQ come from the germline V gene (reference sequence). The CDR3 totals 16 residues. The CDR3 here is CASVPPSGGTNNEQFF. Looking up the rest from reference TRBV7-9 and TRBJ2-1 gives the full variable domain: DTGVSQNPRHKITKRGQNVTFRCDPISEHNRLYWYRQTLGQGPEFLTYFQNEAQLEKSRLLSDRFSAERPKGSFSTLEIQRTEQGDSAMYLCASVPPSGGTNNEQFFGPGTRLTVL.

The chain carries TRBV10-3 and TRBJ1-2. The CDR3 runs to 11 residues. Germline CDR1 reads ENHRY; CDR2 reads SYGVKD. CDR3 sequence reads: CAMEGNYGYTF.

This sequence joins TRBV27 and TRBJ2-5; the TRBD1 assignment by TCRdb is unverifiable without DNA. This CDR3 has 14 amino acids. The germline CDR1 and CDR2 sequences are MNHEY and SMNVEV (reference sequence). This CDR3 is CASRQGVFQETQYF.

V usage is TRBV25-1 and J usage is TRBJ1-1. The CDR3 length is 15 residues. Germline loops: CDR1 MGHDK, CDR2 SYGVNS. The CDR3 protein is CASSWDVRSDTEAFF. The variable domain in full, with the rest retrieved from reference TRBV25-1 and TRBJ1-1, is EADIYQTPRYLVIGTGKKITLECSQTMGHDKMYWYQQDPGMELHLIHYSYGVNSTEKGDLSSESTVSRIRTEHFPLTLESARPSHTSQYLCASSWDVRSDTEAFFGQGTRLTVV.

CDR3: CASSLYPGENEQFF. The rearrangement links TRBV7-3 to TRBJ2-1; without DNA, the TCRdb call of TRBD1 cannot be checked. This CDR3 comprises 14 residues. Germline V lookup: CDR1 SGHTA, CDR2 FQGTGA.